A single sample gave rise to the 15 T cell receptor beta chains below, sequenced in a study of somatic mutations in cytotoxic T cells in rheumatoid arthritis (dated by TCRdb to about 2017). Library preparation employed the immunoSEQ multiplex PCR assay. The source is immuneACCESS, and TCRdb retained only in-frame sequences with V and J called. Part of the clones is not carried over; for the studies checked, unresolved V genes explain less than half of this, and the remainder is unexplained. Here the sample has around 4,200 clones; 79% occur a single time. The ten largest make up around 7% of the sample. Material for sequencing was CD8+ T cells sorted from blood. These receptors were collected from an adult with rheumatoid arthritis.

This rearrangement joins TRBV6-1 to TRBJ1-6; D is perhaps TRBD1 (5 bases). The CDR3 extends over 15 amino acids. Germline V CDR1 and CDR2: MNHNS, SASEGT. Between the trimmed V and J ends, which lost 8 bases and 5 bases, there was a span of 16 bases. In nucleotides, the CDR3 is TGTGCCAGCGCCGGACAACCAGGCAATAATTCACCCCTCCACTTT. Its translation is CASAGQPGNNSPLHF.

The table lists this clone with a count of one. The chain carries TRBV29-1 and TRBJ1-4; 8 nucleotides line up with TRBD1. The CDR3 spans 15 residues. The ends lost 0 bases at V and 7 bases at J; junction bases unmatched: 7. Germline V CDR1 and CDR2: SQVTM, ANQGSEA. This chain's CDR3 is CSVEEGRGRGEKLFF. The DNA of the CDR3 is TGCAGCGTTGAAGAGGGCAGGGGGCGCGGTGAAAAACTGTTTTTT.

The J gene is TRBJ1-1, the V gene TRBV6-5; possibly TRBD1 for D (5 bases). The CDR3 loop spans 16 amino acids. V was clipped by 1 base and J by 5 bases, with 17 bases between them. Germline V CDR1 and CDR2: MNHEY, SVGAGI. DNA of the CDR3: TGTGCCAGCAGTTACTTTGGGACTCCCGAGGGGACTGAAGCTTTCTTT. Its protein product is CASSYFGTPEGTEAFF.

This chain links TRBV27 with TRBJ2-7, with 9 bases lining up with TRBD2. Germline CDR1 is MNHEY and CDR2 is SMNVEV (reference sequence). The CDR3 extends over 14 amino acids. The trim removed 4 bases at V and 3 bases at J, leaving 4 bases unmatched. The CDR3 reads CASSWGSGGYEQYF. For the CDR3, the DNA is TGTGCCAGCAGTTGGGGTAGCGGGGGCTACGAGCAGTACTTC.

The chain employs TRBV6-5 and TRBJ2-2; 7 nucleotides align to TRBD2. The J segment lost 3 bases and the V segment lost 5 bases, leaving 6 bases of the junction unmatched. The CDR3 runs to 15 residues. Germline V gives CDR1 MNHEY, CDR2 SVGAGI. The CDR3 here is CASSSGEWDTGELFF. The CDR3 DNA reads as TGTGCCAGCAGTAGCGGGGAATGGGACACCGGGGAGCTGTTTTTT.

This clone was found a few times. V is TRBV13 and J is TRBJ1-5; no reliable D call. The CDR3 is 12 amino acids. Looked up from germline, CDR1 is PRHDT and CDR2 is FYEKMQ (reference sequence). V dropped 2 bases and J dropped 3 bases, with 2 bases sitting between them. The chain's CDR3 is CASSLPNQPQHF. Written as DNA, the CDR3 is TGTGCCAGCAGCTTACCCAATCAGCCCCAGCATTTT.

This clone was found a few times. The CDR3 loop is CASSYSRGDQPQHF. CDR3 in DNA: TGTGCCAGCAGTTACTCCCGTGGGGATCAGCCCCAGCATTTT. The V and J genes are TRBV6-5 and TRBJ1-5, with D hard to call. The V gene's germline CDR1 is MNHEY and CDR2 SVGAGI. The CDR3 consists of 14 residues. V lost 0 bases and J 5 bases, leaving 8 bases between the germline ends.

This chain connects TRBV19 to TRBJ2-7, with D tentatively TRBD1 (6 bases). The CDR3 totals 14 residues. V lost 0 bases and J 5 bases, leaving 11 bases between the germline ends. In germline, CDR1 is LNHDA, CDR2 SQIVND (reference sequence). CDR3 coding DNA: TGTGCCAGTAGTATAGACACAGGGACCAACGAGCAGTACTTC. Amino acid sequence: CASSIDTGTNEQYF.

V is TRBV4-3 and J is TRBJ1-3, with 7 bases aligning to TRBD1. V trimming: 2 bases; J trimming: 2 bases; junction bases outside the gene matches: 18. Germline CDR1 and CDR2: LGHNA and YSLEER. The CDR3 is 20 residues long. CDR3 loop: CASSQPPIMPRTGAGNTIYF. The CDR3 DNA is TGCGCCAGCAGCCAACCGCCAATAATGCCCCGAACAGGGGCTGGAAACACCATATATTTT.

J is TRBJ1-2 and V is TRBV10-3, with a tentative D call TRBD1 (6 bases). This CDR3 is built from 16 residues. The germline V and J ends were trimmed by 3 bases and 5 bases, with 19 bases remaining between them. Germline-derived CDR1 and CDR2 are ENHRY and SYGVKD. CDR3 nucleotides: TGTGCCATCAGTGACCCCGTAGGGGGACTGAGTTATGGCTACACCTTC. Residues: CAISDPVGGLSYGYTF.

The chain links TRBV15 to TRBJ1-2; no definite D call. Trimming took off 9 bases at V and 4 bases at J, with 24 bases between the two ends. This CDR3 has 16 amino acids. Germline V gives CDR1 LNHNV, CDR2 YYDKDF (reference sequence). CDR3 nucleotide sequence: TGTGCCACAGCTCACCCCGGGGAGACCCGTCTCTATGGCTACACCTTC. It encodes CATAHPGETRLYGYTF.

The chain carries TRBV2 and TRBJ1-4; no definite D call. The germline V gene encodes CDR1 SNHLY and CDR2 FYNNEI. Trimming shortened V by 1 base and J by 0 bases, and 6 bases separated the two germline ends. The CDR3 sequence is 15 residues long. The CDR3 spells CASSEVTATNEKLFF. For the CDR3, the DNA is TGTGCCAGCAGTGAAGTTACAGCAACTAATGAAAAACTGTTTTTT. Supplemented by reference TRBV2 and TRBJ1-4, the full variable domain reads EPEVTQTPSHQVTQMGQEVILRCVPISNHLYFYWYRQILGQKVEFLVSFYNNEISEKSEIFDDQFSVERPDGSNFTLKIRSTKLEDSAMYFCASSEVTATNEKLFFGSGTQLSVL.

The chain joins TRBV27 to TRBJ1-2; D gene uncertain. The germline V gene has CDR1 MNHEY and CDR2 SMNVEV (reference sequence). This CDR3 contains 15 residues. Trimming shortened V by 8 bases and J by 4 bases, and 20 bases separated the two germline ends. CDR3 residues: CASRIYPSPVYGYTF. The CDR3 DNA is TGTGCCAGCCGTATCTACCCTAGCCCGGTCTATGGCTACACCTTC.

This clone was counted only a few times. V usage is TRBV18 and J usage is TRBJ2-7, with 8 bases fitting TRBD1. The V segment lost 4 bases and the J segment 3 bases; nucleotides outside the gene matches: 8. Per the germline V gene, CDR1 is KGHSH and CDR2 is LQKENI. The CDR3 loop spans 15 amino acids. In DNA form, the CDR3 reads TGTGCCAGCTCACTAGAGACAGGGGAATTCTACGAGCAGTACTTC. The encoded protein is CASSLETGEFYEQYF.

This clone was seen only once. CDR3 amino acids: CASSSYRANEQFF. CDR3 coding DNA: TGTGCCAGCAGCTCCTACAGGGCCAATGAGCAGTTCTTC. The chain employs TRBV11-2 and TRBJ2-1; the D gene is possibly TRBD1 (6 bases). Germline assignment: CDR1 SGHAT and CDR2 FQNNGV. The CDR3 length is 13 residues. The V end was cut by 4 bases, the J end by 6 bases, with 10 bases between.